A selection of T cell receptor beta chains follows, all from one sample in a study of shared clonotypes between healthy human individuals. Method: immunoSEQ multiplex PCR; TCRdb's copy keeps in-frame clones and lacks some. The sample contains about 1 million clones, roughly 80% of which appear only once. Material: memory CD4+ T cells sorted from blood. These receptors all stem from a man between 18 and 29 years old in good health. Each CDR3 is given with its conserved first and last residue. A D gene is named only where the DNA matches it firmly. The size field is filled for only some rows; it gives once, few, many or a size class.

clone_size	j_call	v_call	cdr3_length	d_call	cdr3_aa	cdr3_nt
NA	TRBJ1-2	TRBV5-1	14	NA	CASSLGDGNYGYTF	TGCGCCAGCAGCTTGGGGGACGGTAACTATGGCTACACCTTC
NA	TRBJ2-1	TRBV4-3	16	TRBD2	CASSQEVLAVYNEQFF	TGCGCCAGCAGCCAAGAGGTACTAGCGGTCTACAATGAGCAGTTCTTC
NA	TRBJ2-3	TRBV5-1	15	NA	CASSLSSPVTDTQYF	TGCGCCAGCAGCTTGAGTAGCCCGGTTACAGATACGCAGTATTTT
NA	TRBJ1-5	TRBV29-1	12	NA	CSVGGRDQPQHF	TGCAGCGTTGGGGGCAGGGATCAGCCCCAGCATTTT
NA	TRBJ2-1	TRBV27	13	NA	CASSLSGSNEQFF	TGTGCCAGCAGTTTATCGGGCAGCAATGAGCAGTTCTTC
NA	TRBJ2-7	TRBV7-7	14	NA	CASSPGPGPYEQYF	TGTGCTAGCAGCCCGGGCCCTGGCCCCTACGAGCAGTACTTC
NA	TRBJ2-7	TRBV6-5	16	TRBD2	CASSYWGAGSSYEQYF	TGTGCCAGCAGTTATTGGGGAGCGGGAAGCTCCTACGAGCAGTACTTC
NA	TRBJ1-2	TRBV19	16	TRBD1	CASSIGTGGFDYGYTF	TGTGCCAGTAGTATTGGGACAGGGGGGTTTGACTATGGCTACACCTTC
NA	TRBJ2-3	TRBV11-2	15	NA	CASSLDLAKTDTQYF	TGTGCCAGCAGCTTAGATCTGGCCAAGACAGATACGCAGTATTTT
NA	TRBJ1-5	TRBV5-1	15	NA	CASSLEDASNQPQHF	TGCGCCAGCAGCTTGGAGGACGCAAGCAATCAGCCCCAGCATTTT
NA	TRBJ2-1	TRBV19	15	TRBD2	CASSTLAGVSNEQFF	TGTGCCAGTAGTACCCTAGCGGGAGTAAGCAATGAGCAGTTCTTC
NA	TRBJ2-7	TRBV6-6	15	TRBD2	CASSSPGGGAYEQYF	TGTGCCAGCAGTTCCCCCGGGGGGGGCGCCTACGAGCAGTACTTC
NA	TRBJ1-3	TRBV6-5	14	NA	CASSYSAEQGTIYF	TGTGCCAGCAGTTACTCGGCAGAGCAGGGCACCATATATTTT
NA	TRBJ2-5	TRBV5-1	13	NA	CASSLQGGETQYF	TGCGCCAGCAGTCTACAGGGTGGCGAGACCCAGTACTTC
NA	TRBJ1-1	TRBV21-1	15	NA	CASSKTPGWNTEAFF	TGTGCCAGCAGCAAAACCCCGGGTTGGAACACTGAAGCTTTCTTT
NA	TRBJ1-5	TRBV6-5	15	NA	CASRYGTAGNQPQHF	TGTGCCAGCAGGTACGGGACCGCGGGCAATCAGCCCCAGCATTTT
many	TRBJ1-1	TRBV20-1	11	TRBD1	CSARATGLAFF	TGCAGTGCTAGAGCGACAGGGCTAGCTTTCTTT
few	TRBJ1-5	TRBV18	15	NA	CASSPQPLGTGALIF	TGTGCCAGCTCACCGCAACCCCTGGGAACAGGAGCGCTAATTTTT
NA	TRBJ2-7	TRBV28	15	NA	CASSSLPDRAGEQYF	TGTGCCAGCAGTTCACTCCCTGACAGGGCGGGGGAGCAGTACTTC
NA	TRBJ2-5	TRBV7-2	18	TRBD1	CASSPQGPHPTLGETQYF	TGTGCCAGCAGCCCACAGGGGCCTCACCCGACGCTAGGAGAGACCCAGTACTTC
NA	TRBJ2-3	TRBV9	19	TRBD2	CASSSPGERGPFFTDTQYF	TGTGCCAGCAGCTCCCCGGGCGAGCGGGGCCCCTTCTTCACAGATACGCAGTATTTT
NA	TRBJ1-1	TRBV6-1	13	NA	CASSESRTLNAFF	TGTGCCAGCAGTGAATCTCGGACTTTGAACGCTTTCTTT
NA	TRBJ2-7	TRBV6-5	13	NA	CASSKAGTSLPYF	TGTGCCAGCAGTAAAGCCGGGACGTCTTTGCCTTACTTC
NA	TRBJ2-1	TRBV7-9	17	TRBD2	CASSSLKVAGDYNEQFF	TGTGCCAGCAGCTCCCTTAAAGTAGCGGGGGACTACAATGAGCAGTTCTTC
NA	TRBJ2-7	TRBV30	13	NA	CAWSVKGAYEQYF	TGTGCCTGGAGTGTAAAAGGGGCCTACGAGCAGTACTTC
NA	TRBJ2-7	TRBV5-6	14	NA	CASSKGVDVHEQYF	TGTGCCAGCAGCAAGGGAGTCGATGTACACGAGCAGTACTTC
NA	TRBJ1-3	TRBV18	14	NA	CASSPTTDGNTIYF	TGTGCCAGCTCACCTACGACAGACGGAAACACCATATATTTT
NA	TRBJ1-1	TRBV9	13	NA	CASSSSMNTEAFF	TGTGCCAGCAGCTCTAGTATGAACACTGAAGCTTTCTTT
once	TRBJ2-7	TRBV7-8	15	TRBD1	CASSLGDRGTYEQYF	TGTGCCAGCAGCTTAGGGGACAGGGGAACCTACGAGCAGTACTTC
many	TRBJ1-2	TRBV6-5	12	NA	CASNNGQYGYTF	TGTGCCAGCAACAACGGACAGTATGGCTACACCTTC
many	TRBJ2-7	TRBV10-3	13	NA	CAITKGDGSEQYF	TGTGCCATCACCAAAGGAGACGGAAGCGAGCAGTACTTC
NA	TRBJ2-5	TRBV9	12	NA	CASSEGGGTQYF	TGTGCCAGCAGCGAGGGGGGCGGGACCCAGTACTTC
NA	TRBJ1-6	TRBV5-8	14	NA	CASSLFKGNSPLHF	TGTGCCAGCAGCTTGTTTAAAGGGAATTCACCCCTCCACTTT
NA	TRBJ2-5	TRBV10-3	15	TRBD1	CAISELGQGRKTQYF	TGTGCCATCAGTGAGTTAGGACAGGGGAGGAAGACCCAGTACTTC
few	TRBJ1-2	TRBV10-2	13	TRBD1	CASSPDRDRGYTF	TGCGCCAGCAGTCCTGACAGGGATAGGGGCTACACCTTC
NA	TRBJ2-5	TRBV9	19	TRBD1	CASSVSEGARGPYQETQYF	TGTGCCAGCAGCGTATCAGAGGGGGCGCGAGGACCGTACCAAGAGACCCAGTACTTC
NA	TRBJ2-5	TRBV15	13	NA	CATSRQKRETQYF	TGTGCCACCAGCAGACAAAAGCGGGAGACCCAGTACTTC
NA	TRBJ1-3	TRBV28	12	NA	CASRDGGNTIYF	TGTGCCAGCAGGGACGGAGGAAACACCATATATTTT
NA	TRBJ1-5	TRBV19	13	NA	CASSPLRNQPQHF	TGTGCCAGCTCCCCTCTCCGGAATCAGCCCCAGCATTTT
NA	TRBJ2-1	TRBV6-1	14	TRBD1	CASSRDRGSNEQFF	TGTGCCAGCAGCCGGGACAGGGGATCCAATGAGCAGTTCTTC
few	TRBJ2-3	TRBV5-4	15	TRBD2	CASSPGLAPTDTQYF	TGTGCCAGCAGCCCCGGACTAGCCCCCACAGATACGCAGTATTTT
NA	TRBJ1-2	TRBV28	16	NA	CASSSPSTVANYGYTF	TGTGCCAGCAGTTCCCCCTCGACAGTTGCTAACTATGGCTACACCTTC
NA	TRBJ1-6	TRBV7-8	17	NA	CASSPVTGSPYNSPLHF	TGTGCCAGCAGCCCCGTAACAGGGAGCCCCTATAATTCACCCCTCCACTTT
NA	TRBJ2-6	TRBV19	15	NA	CASSSDNTGANVLTF	TGTGCCAGTAGTAGCGACAACACTGGGGCCAACGTCCTGACTTTC
NA	TRBJ2-2	TRBV12-5	13	NA	CASVLMNTGELFF	TGTGCTAGTGTCCTAATGAACACCGGGGAGCTGTTTTTT
once	TRBJ1-6	TRBV6-5	14	TRBD1	CASRWTGVNSPLHF	TGTGCCAGCAGATGGACAGGGGTAAATTCACCCCTCCACTTT